This TCR beta chain was recorded in a study of blood T cell repertoires in COVID-19. In the original workflow: It was from reference gene primer amplification that nucleated cell counts were estimated. Assay used: immunoSEQ multiplex PCR; TCRdb lists only in-frame clones, some missing. V, J and clone size were drawn from that table, and D and trimming were deduced from the DNA. The data hold 310,000 or so clones, with about 83% observed a single time. The V gene lost 1 base and the J gene lost 2 bases, with 10 bases spanning the gap. The CDR3 length is 15 residues. Germline CDR1 and CDR2: SGHRS and YFSETQ.

The chain recombines TRBV5-1 with TRBJ2-1; possible D gene TRBD2, 6 bases. The clonotype comes from a woman aged 40 to 49 who had recovered from COVID-19. The sequenced sample consisted of PBMCs or T cells enriched from blood (not recorded which). The CDR3 bases are TGCGCCAGCAGCTTGACTAGCAATACCTACAATGAGCAGTTCTTC. It translates to CASSLTSNTYNEQFF.